This T cell receptor beta chain emerged from a study of CD8 T cells in ankylosing spondylitis. In regard to this clonotype: Its antigen remains unknown.

Making the TCR beta libraries involved quantitative 5'-RACE with molecular barcodes. MiXCR was run by TCRdb on the 5' RACE reads, yielding one entry per CDR3 protein. Of about 96,000 distinct CDR3 sequences listed, around 25% are singletons. Study results and limitations: CD8+ cells made up the disease-linked clones, which were relatively rare in peripheral blood. Seemingly distinctive of ankylosing spondylitis blood was a TCR beta motif formed by eight highly homologous variants. Prior work had noted some motif variants in reactive arthritis blood and synovial fluid.

There are 12 residues in the CDR3. Looked up from germline, CDR1 is MGHRA and CDR2 is YSYEKL. V shed 1 base and J 15 bases; nucleotides not matched to a gene: 5. The sequenced sample consisted of blood, either unsorted or a sorted T cell fraction (not recorded which). The chain uses TRBV4-1 and TRBJ2-1, with 8 positions matching TRBD2. The TCR sequence derives from a male donor with ankylosing spondylitis or in good health (not recorded which). CDR3: CASSQVAGGPFF. The CDR3 DNA sequence: TGCGCCAGCAGCCAAGTGGCGGGGGGTCCGTTCTTC.